Below, one T cell receptor (beta chain) is given with its context. The antigen remains undetermined. The data stem from a study of cytomegalovirus exposure and HLA in healthy donors. Study-wide points: Immune exposure information comprised only CMV serostatus.

Between the trimmed V and J ends, which lost 1 base and 3 bases, there was a span of 15 bases. Germline CDR1 SEHNR, CDR2 FQNEAQ (reference sequence). This CDR3 is 16 amino acids long. Primers included in the PCR were 60 Vbeta and 13 Jbeta primers. Under the authors' procedure: A follow-up analysis tallied approximately 85 million unique TCR beta chains, roughly 11 million shared. The repertoire was sequenced with immunoSEQ multiplex PCR; TCRdb's copy has only in-frame clones and lacks some. From that table come the V and J calls and clone size; the DNA was used to work out D and trimming. This sample has more than 45,000 clones; about 80% occur once, and the top ten carry 2.9%.

Specimen: PBMCs. The genes are TRBV7-9 and TRBJ1-2, with D maybe TRBD1 (5 bases). The TCR was taken from a man between 50 and 59 years old in good health and CMV-seronegative. The CDR3 reads CASSLDRLQVYYGYTF. In nucleotides, the CDR3 is TGTGCCAGCAGCTTAGATAGGCTACAGGTCTACTATGGCTACACCTTC.